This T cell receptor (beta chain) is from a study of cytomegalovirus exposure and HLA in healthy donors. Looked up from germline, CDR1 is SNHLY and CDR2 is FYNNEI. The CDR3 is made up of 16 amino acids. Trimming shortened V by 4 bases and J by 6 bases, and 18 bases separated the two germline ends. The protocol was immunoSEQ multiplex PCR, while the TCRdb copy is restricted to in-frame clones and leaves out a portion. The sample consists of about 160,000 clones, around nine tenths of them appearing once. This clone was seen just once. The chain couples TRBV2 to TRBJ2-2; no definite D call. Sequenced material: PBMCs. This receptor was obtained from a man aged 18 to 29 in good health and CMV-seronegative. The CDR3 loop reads CASSGGDTKVSGELFF. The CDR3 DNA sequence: TGTGCCAGCAGTGGAGGTGATACGAAGGTCTCCGGGGAGCTGTTTTTT.